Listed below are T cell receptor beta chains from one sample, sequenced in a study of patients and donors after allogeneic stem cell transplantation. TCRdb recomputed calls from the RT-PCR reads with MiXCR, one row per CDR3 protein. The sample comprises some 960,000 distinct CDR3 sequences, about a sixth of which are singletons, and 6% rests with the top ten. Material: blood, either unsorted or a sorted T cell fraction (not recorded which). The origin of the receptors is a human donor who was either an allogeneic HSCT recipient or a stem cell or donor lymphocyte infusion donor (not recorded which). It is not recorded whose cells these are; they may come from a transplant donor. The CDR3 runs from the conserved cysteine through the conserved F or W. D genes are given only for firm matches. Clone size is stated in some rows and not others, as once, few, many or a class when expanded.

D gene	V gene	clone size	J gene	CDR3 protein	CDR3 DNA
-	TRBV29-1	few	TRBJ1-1	CSVVVGENTEAFF	TGCAGCGTTGTGGTCGGGGAGAACACTGAAGCTTTCTTT
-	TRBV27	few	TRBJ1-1	CASSPRGIGNTEAFF	TGTGCCAGCAGTCCCCGGGGGATCGGGAACACTGAAGCTTTCTTT
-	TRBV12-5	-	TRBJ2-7	CASGSGVSYEQYF	TGTGCTAGTGGTTCAGGGGTCTCCTACGAGCAGTACTTC
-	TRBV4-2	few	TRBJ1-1	CASSQDEGRETEAFF	TGTGCCAGCAGCCAAGATGAGGGGCGAGAGACTGAAGCTTTCTTT
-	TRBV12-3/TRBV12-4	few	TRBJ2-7	CASSTSRGHEEQYF	TGTGCCAGCAGCACCAGCCGGGGGCACGAGGAGCAGTACTTC
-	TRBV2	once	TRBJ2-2	CASNADRANTGELFF	TGTGCCAGCAACGCGGACCGCGCGAACACCGGGGAGCTGTTTTTT
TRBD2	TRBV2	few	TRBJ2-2	CASRSGREVNTGELFF	TGTGCCAGCAGAAGCGGGAGGGAAGTGAACACCGGGGAGCTGTTTTTT
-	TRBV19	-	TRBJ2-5	CASSYRDTGQETQYF	TGTGCCAGTAGCTACCGGGACACCGGACAAGAGACCCAGTACTTC
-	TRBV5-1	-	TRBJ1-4	CASSFNEGTHEKLFF	TGCGCCAGCAGCTTCAACGAAGGGACACATGAAAAACTGTTTTTT
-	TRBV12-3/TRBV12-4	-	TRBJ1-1	CASTVARARATEAFF	TGTGCCAGCACCGTAGCCCGGGCCCGGGCCACTGAAGCTTTCTTT
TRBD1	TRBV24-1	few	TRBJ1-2	CATSDRGTGTIYGYTF	TGTGCCACCAGTGATCGAGGGACAGGGACTATCTATGGCTACACCTTC
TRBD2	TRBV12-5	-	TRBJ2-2	CASGLPTLAGGSGGELFF	TGTGCTAGTGGTTTGCCGACGTTAGCGGGAGGGTCCGGCGGGGAGCTGTTTTTT
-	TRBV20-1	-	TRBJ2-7	CSATPYEQYF	TGCAGTGCTACACCCTACGAGCAGTACTTC
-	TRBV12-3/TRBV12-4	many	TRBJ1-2	CASSLATAYGDTF	TGTGCCAGCAGTTTAGCGACAGCCTATGGGGACACCTTC
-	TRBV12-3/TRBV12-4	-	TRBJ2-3	CASSARRLLWGTDTQYF	TGTGCCAGCAGTGCCCGACGACTCCTCTGGGGCACAGATACGCAGTATTTT
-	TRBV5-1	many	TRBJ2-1	CASSLASLNEQFF	TGCGCCAGCAGCTTAGCATCACTCAATGAGCAGTTCTTC
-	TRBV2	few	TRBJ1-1	CASRGAPEAFF	TGTGCCAGCCGAGGCGCCCCTGAAGCTTTCTTT
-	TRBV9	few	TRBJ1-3	CASSSLETSGNTIYF	TGTGCCAGCAGCTCCCTGGAGACCTCTGGAAACACCATATATTTT
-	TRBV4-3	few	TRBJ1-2	CASSRNNYGYTF	TGCGCCAGCAGCCGAAATAACTATGGCTACACCTTC
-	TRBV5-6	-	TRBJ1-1	CASSFLKMGTEAFF	TGTGCCAGCAGCTTTCTTAAGATGGGAACTGAAGCTTTCTTT
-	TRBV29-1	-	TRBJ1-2	CSVGDGGYTF	TGCAGCGTTGGAGACGGAGGCTACACCTTC
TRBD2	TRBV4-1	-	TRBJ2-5	CASSQGAGGPETQYF	TGCGCCAGCAGCCAAGGAGCGGGAGGGCCAGAGACCCAGTACTTC
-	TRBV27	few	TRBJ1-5	CASSKQGQPQHF	TGTGCCAGCAGTAAACAGGGTCAGCCCCAGCATTTT
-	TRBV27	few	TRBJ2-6	CASSLSPGLGANVLTF	TGTGCCAGCAGTTTATCTCCAGGATTGGGGGCCAACGTCCTGACTTTC
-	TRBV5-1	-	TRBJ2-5	CASSLVPRRGQYF	TGCGCCAGCAGCTTGGTCCCGAGGAGGGGCCAGTACTTC
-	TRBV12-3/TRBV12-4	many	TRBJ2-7	CASKSLVNYYEQYF	TGTGCCAGCAAAAGCCTAGTTAACTACTACGAGCAGTACTTC
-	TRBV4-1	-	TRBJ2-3	CASSQLLVRGFLGTDTQYF	TGCGCCAGCAGCCAGCTCCTCGTCCGGGGGTTCCTGGGCACAGATACGCAGTATTTT
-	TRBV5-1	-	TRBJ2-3	CASSLGSLRGRRDTQYF	TGCGCCAGCAGCTTGGGATCCCTACGGGGGCGCAGGGATACGCAGTATTTT
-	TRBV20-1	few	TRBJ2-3	CSAKLQGTDTQYF	TGCAGTGCTAAACTACAGGGCACAGATACGCAGTATTTT
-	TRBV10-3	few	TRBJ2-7	CAISDPGLRGSYEQYF	TGTGCCATCAGTGACCCGGGCCTCCGGGGCTCCTACGAGCAGTACTTC
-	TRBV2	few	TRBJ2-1	CASSEIISRNNEQFF	TGTGCCAGCAGTGAAATCATAAGCAGAAACAATGAGCAGTTCTTC
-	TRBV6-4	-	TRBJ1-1	CASKFKLNTEAFF	TGTGCCAGCAAATTCAAGTTGAACACTGAAGCTTTCTTT
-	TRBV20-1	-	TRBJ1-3	CSAIDPRSSGNTIYF	TGCAGTGCTATAGATCCGAGAAGCTCTGGAAACACCATATATTTT
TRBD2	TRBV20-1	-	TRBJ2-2	CSVAGGPNLNTGELFF	TGCAGCGTAGCGGGAGGGCCAAACCTGAACACCGGGGAGCTGTTTTTT
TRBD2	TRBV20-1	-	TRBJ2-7	CSARVAGGTYEQYF	TGCAGTGCTAGAGTGGCGGGGGGAACCTACGAGCAGTACTTC
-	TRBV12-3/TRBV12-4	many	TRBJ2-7	CASSLVYEQYF	TGTGCCAGCAGCTTAGTATACGAGCAGTACTTC
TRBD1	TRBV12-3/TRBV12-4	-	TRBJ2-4	CASSVTGGAIAKNIQYF	TGTGCCAGCAGTGTGACAGGGGGCGCGATTGCCAAAAACATTCAGTACTTC